This TCR beta chain derives from a study of blood T cells in healthy people across ages. Whole-study results and caveats: The long-lived group displayed more naive CD4+ cells, plus higher diversity, than the aged donors did.

The CDR3 length is 13 residues. Germline values: CDR1 SNHLY, CDR2 FYNNEI. V dropped 8 bases and J dropped 5 bases, with 12 bases sitting between them. This clonotype was counted only a few times. The antigen is unknown. PCR was performed a second time for about 6 to 12 cycles using a sample-barcoded 5' primer and a J-beta primer mix. Per-sample output comprised a minimum of 2.5 million paired-end reads containing CDR3. Each CDR3 protein gets one entry after TCRdb re-called the 5' RACE reads with MiXCR. This table has some 880,000 distinct CDR3 sequences, about 37% appearing once. The specimen sequenced was blood. The TCR was taken from a man in his late teens or twenties in good health. The genes are TRBV2 and TRBJ1-4, with TRBD1 as a possible D gene (5 bases). The CDR3 loop is CASRGGANEKLFF. The CDR3 coding sequence is TGTGCCAGCCGGGGAGGGGCCAATGAAAAACTGTTTTTT.